A single sample gave rise to the 22 T cell receptor beta chains below, sequenced in a study of shared T cell receptors in the human thymus. Libraries were prepared by immunoSEQ multiplex PCR; TCRdb keeps only in-frame clonotypes and omits some of them. Here the sample spans about 660,000 clones, more than 70% being singletons. These same records also appear under a second study, on human thymus T cells.

Sequenced: thymocytes. These receptors originate from a boy younger than two with a congenital heart defect.

The chain links TRBV25-1 to TRBJ1-1; 9 positions match TRBD1. The CDR3 extends over 16 amino acids. Per the germline V gene, CDR1 is MGHDK and CDR2 is SYGVNS. V dropped 3 bases and J dropped 1; count of bases not matched to a gene: 6. The DNA for the CDR3 is TGTGCCAGCAGTGATTCCCGGGACAGGGCGAACACTGAAGCTTTCTTT. Translating gives CASSDSRDRANTEAFF. The complete variable domain, with remaining parts taken from reference TRBV25-1 and TRBJ1-1, reads EADIYQTPRYLVIGTGKKITLECSQTMGHDKMYWYQQDPGMELHLIHYSYGVNSTEKGDLSSESTVSRIRTEHFPLTLESARPSHTSQYLCASSDSRDRANTEAFFGQGTRLTVV.

J is TRBJ1-2 and V is TRBV5-3; tentative D call: TRBD1 (5 bases). TRBV5-3 is recorded as an ORF, its role being uncertain. V was shortened by 4 bases and J by 2 bases, with 21 bases between the two germline ends. The CDR3 has 17 residues. For the CDR3, the DNA is TGTGCCAGAAGCCCGAACCCCTTCGACAGCTGGAACTATGGCTACACCTTC. Translated, it gives CARSPNPFDSWNYGYTF.

This chain uses TRBV18 with TRBJ1-5; unclear D gene. Germline assignment: CDR1 KGHSH and CDR2 LQKENI. V was cut by 3 bases and J by 6 bases, with 21 bases left in between. There are 17 residues in the CDR3. In DNA form, the CDR3 reads TGTGCCAGCTCACCGGCAAAAGTAAACAGTGCAAGTCAGCCCCAGCATTTT. Protein sequence: CASSPAKVNSASQPQHF.

V gene TRBV28 combines with J gene TRBJ2-5; perhaps TRBD1 as D (6 bases). The CDR3 is made up of 14 amino acids. Deletions cut 7 bases from V and 3 bases from J, with 15 bases between. Per germline, CDR1 MDHEN and CDR2 SYDVKM. The CDR3 here is CASTPAGTKETQYF. As DNA, the CDR3 is TGTGCCAGCACTCCCGCCGGGACAAAAGAGACCCAGTACTTC.

V and J are TRBV19 and TRBJ1-1; TRBD1 matches 7 bases. CDR3 length: 14 residues. The germline gives CDR1 LNHDA, CDR2 SQIVND (reference sequence). J was trimmed by 2 bases and V by 5 bases; bases with no gene match: 5. CDR3 amino acids: CASSSNRGNTEAFF. The CDR3 DNA follows: TGTGCCAGTAGTTCAAACAGGGGCAACACTGAAGCTTTCTTT.

The genes are TRBV10-3 and TRBJ2-7; no reliable D call. The V end was cut by 8 bases, the J end by 2 bases, with 7 bases between. There are 11 residues in the CDR3. Germline V gene lookup returns CDR1 ENHRY and CDR2 SYGVKD. The CDR3 bases are TGTGCCATCGGCCCGACCTACGAGCAGTACTTC. It yields the protein CAIGPTYEQYF.

This chain joins TRBV6-1 and TRBJ1-4; 8 bases align to TRBD1. With V trimmed by 6 bases and J by 8 bases, 11 bases remained unmatched. CDR3 length equals 15 residues. The germline V gene has CDR1 MNHNS and CDR2 SASEGT. This chain's CDR3 is CASRGSQGGGEKLFF. CDR3 in DNA: TGTGCCAGCAGGGGGTCACAGGGGGGAGGAGAAAAACTGTTTTTT.

The chain couples TRBV30 to TRBJ2-2; a weak D match, TRBD1 (5 bases). CDR3 length: 17 amino acids. Between the trimmed V and J ends, which lost 4 bases and 0 bases, there was a span of 18 bases. Per the germline V gene, CDR1 is GTSNPN and CDR2 is SVGIG (reference sequence). For the CDR3, the DNA is TGTGCCTGGATCCCCCCCTCTGACAGCACGAACACCGGGGAGCTGTTTTTT. Its translation is CAWIPPSDSTNTGELFF.

The V and J genes are TRBV4-3 and TRBJ1-6, with D unclear. V lost 7 bases, J lost 7 bases, and 14 bases lay in between. CDR1 is LGHNA, CDR2 YSLEER, per germline. This CDR3 has 14 amino acids. CDR3 in amino acids: CASTQTRGNSPLHF. CDR3 nucleotide sequence: TGCGCCAGCACTCAAACGCGGGGAAATTCACCCCTCCACTTT.

V usage is TRBV4-1 and J usage is TRBJ2-1; D is unresolved. Trimming shortened V by 4 bases and J by 9 bases, and 10 bases separated the two germline ends. The CDR3 spans 12 residues. Looked up from germline, CDR1 is MGHRA and CDR2 is YSYEKL. In nucleotides, the CDR3 is TGCGCCAGCAGCCCTCCTAGGAGTGAGCAGTTCTTC. Translation gives CASSPPRSEQFF.

This chain links TRBV4-3 with TRBJ2-1; 10 nucleotides agree with TRBD2. Germline CDR1 is LGHNA and CDR2 is YSLEER. V shed 1 base and J 5 bases; nucleotides not matched to a gene: 17. The CDR3 loop spans 20 amino acids. CDR3 sequence (DNA): TGCGCCAGCAGCCAAGGGGTGGGGAGCGGGAGGGCCCCCTTAGACAATGAGCAGTTCTTC. This sequence encodes CASSQGVGSGRAPLDNEQFF.

The CDR3 region is CATSRDVRGGFQETQYF. The CDR3, as DNA: TGTGCCACCAGCAGAGATGTGAGAGGGGGTTTTCAAGAGACCCAGTACTTC. This chain uses TRBV15 with TRBJ2-5; D might be TRBD1 (6 bases). The CDR3 totals 17 residues. Germline V gene lookup returns CDR1 LNHNV and CDR2 YYDKDF (reference sequence). The V gene lost 0 bases and the J gene lost 2 bases, with 16 bases spanning the gap.

This chain links TRBV30 with TRBJ1-2; D gene unclear. Germline loops: CDR1 GTSNPN, CDR2 SVGIG (reference sequence). The V end lost 2 bases, the J end lost 1 base, and 11 bases lay between the germline ends. CDR3 length equals 14 residues. Written as DNA, the CDR3 is TGTGCCTGGAGTAACCAGGAATTTAACTATGGCTACACCTTC. Amino acid sequence: CAWSNQEFNYGYTF.

The genes are TRBV6-5 and TRBJ2-7; tentative D call: TRBD2 (5 bases). CDR3 length: 15 amino acids. The germline CDR1 and CDR2 sequences are MNHEY and SVGAGI. V lost 2 bases and J 3 bases, leaving 14 bases between the germline ends. CDR3 in DNA: TGTGCCAGCAGTTACAATTCCCAGCGGAACTACGAGCAGTACTTC. Encoded protein: CASSYNSQRNYEQYF.

This chain links TRBV4-3 with TRBJ1-1; D is uncertain. CDR3 size: 16 residues. Trimming stripped 0 bases from V and 0 bases from J, with 11 bases between. CDR1 is LGHNA and CDR2 is YSLEER in the germline V gene. CDR3 loop: CASSQEFREMNTEAFF. DNA for the CDR3: TGCGCCAGCAGCCAAGAATTCCGAGAAATGAACACTGAAGCTTTCTTT.

The CDR3 DNA follows: TGTGCCAGCAGATACCACCCAGGGACAGCCTACGAGCAGTACTTC. Translation gives CASRYHPGTAYEQYF. The chain recombines TRBV4-2 with TRBJ2-7; 7 bases are shared with TRBD1. After removal of 6 bases from V and 2 bases from J, the junction contained 10 bases not matched to a gene. This CDR3 has 15 residues. Germline V gene sequence: CDR1 LGHNA, CDR2 YNFKEQ.

This rearrangement joins TRBV7-2 to TRBJ2-3, with TRBD2 matching 9 bases. Trimming removed 5 bases from V and 0 bases from J; junction bases left unmatched: 9. The CDR3 loop spans 17 amino acids. Germline lookup yields CDR1 SGHTA and CDR2 FQGNSA. CDR3: CASSRGTSRNSTDTQYF. The CDR3 DNA follows: TGTGCCAGCAGCCGGGGGACTAGCAGAAATAGCACAGATACGCAGTATTTT.

The chain couples TRBV6-6 to TRBJ1-6; maybe TRBD1 (6 bases). Germline values: CDR1 MNHNY, CDR2 SVGAGI (reference sequence). The CDR3 extends over 16 amino acids. The germline V and J ends were trimmed by 6 bases and 6 bases, with 18 bases remaining between them. The CDR3 loop is CASRLNTGIVNSPLHF. CDR3 in DNA: TGTGCCAGCAGGCTAAACACAGGGATTGTTAATTCACCCCTCCACTTT.

The genes are TRBV18 and TRBJ2-7; D perhaps matches TRBD1 (6 bases). CDR1 is KGHSH, CDR2 LQKENI, per germline. This CDR3 is 16 amino acids long. The V end lost 3 bases, the J end lost 5 bases, and 20 bases lay between the germline ends. CDR3 residues: CASSPLPGHRENEQYF. CDR3 nucleotide sequence: TGTGCCAGCTCACCGTTACCGGGACACCGAGAGAACGAGCAGTACTTC. Together with reference TRBV18 and TRBJ2-7, the CDR3 gives the full variable domain: NAGVMQNPRHLVRRRGQEARLRCSPMKGHSHVYWYRQLPEEGLKFMVYLQKENIIDESGMPKERFSAEFPKEGPSILRIQQVVRGDSAAYFCASSPLPGHRENEQYFGPGTRLTVT.

The CDR3 protein is CASSLESTGEYETQYF. The CDR3 coding sequence is TGTGCCAGCAGCTTAGAGTCGACAGGGGAATACGAGACCCAGTACTTC. The chain uses TRBV11-2 and TRBJ2-5; TRBD1 agrees at 8 bases. Germline V gene sequence: CDR1 SGHAT, CDR2 FQNNGV. The CDR3 contains 16 residues. The V gene end was trimmed by 0 bases and the J gene end by 5 bases; junction bases not matched to a gene: 8.

The genes are TRBV7-2 and TRBJ2-5; 8 positions match TRBD2. The ends lost 5 bases at V and 1 base at J; junction bases unmatched: 6. CDR1 is SGHTA and CDR2 is FQGNSA in the germline V gene. The CDR3 length is 15 residues. The DNA for the CDR3 is TGTGCCAGCAGCCTAAGTAGCGGGGCCCAAGAGACCCAGTACTTC. This sequence encodes CASSLSSGAQETQYF.

This chain joins TRBV19 and TRBJ2-7, with 13 bases lining up with TRBD2. In germline, CDR1 is LNHDA, CDR2 SQIVND (reference sequence). Losses at the gene ends were 3 bases for V and 3 bases for J; bases not matched to a gene: 5. The CDR3 is 16 amino acids. CDR3 loop: CASSMGTSGTYYEQYF. CDR3 DNA sequence: TGTGCCAGTAGTATGGGGACTAGCGGGACCTACTACGAGCAGTACTTC.